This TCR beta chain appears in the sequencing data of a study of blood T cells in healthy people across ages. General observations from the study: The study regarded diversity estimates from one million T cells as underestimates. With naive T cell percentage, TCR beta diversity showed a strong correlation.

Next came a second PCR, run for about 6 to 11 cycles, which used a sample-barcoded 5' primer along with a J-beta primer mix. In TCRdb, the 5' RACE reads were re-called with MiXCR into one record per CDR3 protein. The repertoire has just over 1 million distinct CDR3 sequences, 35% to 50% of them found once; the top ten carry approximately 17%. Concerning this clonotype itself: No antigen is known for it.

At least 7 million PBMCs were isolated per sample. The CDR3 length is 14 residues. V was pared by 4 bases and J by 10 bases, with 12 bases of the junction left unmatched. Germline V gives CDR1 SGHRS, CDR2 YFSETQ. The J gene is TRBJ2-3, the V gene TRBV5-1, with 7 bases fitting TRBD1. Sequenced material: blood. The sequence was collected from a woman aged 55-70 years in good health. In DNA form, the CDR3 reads TGCGCCAGCAGCGAGGTAAACAGGGGTTGGGCGCAGTATTTT. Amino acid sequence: CASSEVNRGWAQYF.